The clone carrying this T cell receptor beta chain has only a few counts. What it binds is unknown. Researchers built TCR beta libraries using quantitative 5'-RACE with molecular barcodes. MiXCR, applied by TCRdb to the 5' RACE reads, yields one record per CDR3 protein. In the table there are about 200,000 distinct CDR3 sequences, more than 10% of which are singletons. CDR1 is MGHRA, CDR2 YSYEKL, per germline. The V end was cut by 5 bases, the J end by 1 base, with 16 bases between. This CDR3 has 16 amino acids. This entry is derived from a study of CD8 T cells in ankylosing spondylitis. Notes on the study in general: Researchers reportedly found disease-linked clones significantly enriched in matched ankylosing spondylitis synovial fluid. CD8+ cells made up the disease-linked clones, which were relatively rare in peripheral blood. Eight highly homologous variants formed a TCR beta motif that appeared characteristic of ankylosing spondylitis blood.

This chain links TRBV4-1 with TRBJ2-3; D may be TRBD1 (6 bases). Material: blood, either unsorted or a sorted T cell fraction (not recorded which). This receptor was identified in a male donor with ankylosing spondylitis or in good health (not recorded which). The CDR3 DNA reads TGCGCCAGCAGCTCCATAGGGGACACGGGCACAGATACGCAGTATTTT. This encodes CASSSIGDTGTDTQYF.